This TCR beta chain appears in the sequencing data of a study of molecular identifiers for immune sequencing clone quantification. General observations from the study: A shared barcode on identical TCR molecules could lead to underestimated sizes for highly expanded clones. One cell's worth of spiked Jurkat TCR RNA was reportedly detectable among approximately 990,000 naive cells.

Bulk TCR libraries used previously described methods and listed TCR primers. TCRdb fed the PCR reads into MiXCR, producing one record per CDR3 protein. The data contain hundreds of thousands of distinct CDR3 sequences, 20% to 25% of them singletons. V was pared by 3 bases and J by 1 base, with 10 bases between. The CDR3 has 14 residues. This clonotype was detected many times. Its antigen is unidentified. The genes are TRBV12-3 or TRBV12-4 and TRBJ2-7; D not certain. The clonotype was recovered from a human donor in good health. Some libraries in this study had Jurkat cell RNA spiked in. Sequencing input: naive CD8+ T cells from blood, with Jurkat cell RNA spiked in. Subset noted: FACS-sorted CD8+CD4-CCR7+CD45RA+ naive T cells. As DNA, the CDR3 is TGTGCCAGCAGTTTCGGGCAGGATTCCTACGAGCAGTACTTC. As protein: CASSFGQDSYEQYF.